One and the same sample provided the 22 T cell receptor beta chains below, sequenced in a study of cytomegalovirus exposure and HLA in healthy donors. Some clones are missing from TCRdb's copy, which holds only in-frame ones; the method was immunoSEQ multiplex PCR. Here the sample spans about 74,000 clones, around 94% being singletons. Sequenced input: PBMCs. These receptors came from a man younger than 35 in good health and CMV-seropositive.

The rearrangement uses TRBV7-2 and TRBJ2-7, with TRBD1 matching over 9 bases. The CDR3 is made up of 15 amino acids. The V segment lost 2 bases and the J segment 6 bases; nucleotides outside the gene matches: 8. Germline V gene sequence: CDR1 SGHTA, CDR2 FQGNSA. As DNA, the CDR3 is TGTGCCAGCAGCTTAAAGACAGGGGGATTTAGCGAGCAGTACTTC. Translation: CASSLKTGGFSEQYF.

The chain combines TRBV5-1 with TRBJ2-5; maybe TRBD1 (6 bases). This CDR3 contains 16 residues. From germline, CDR1 is SGHRS and CDR2 YFSETQ. Deletions cut 0 bases from V and 2 bases from J, with 14 bases between. CDR3 loop: CASSLGGTPQQETQYF. In nucleotides, the CDR3 is TGCGCCAGCAGCTTGGGGGGGACACCGCAACAAGAGACCCAGTACTTC.

This clone came up once. CDR3 DNA sequence: TGCGCCAGCAGAGCCGGGGAAACTGGGGAAAAACTGTTTTTT. Translating gives CASRAGETGEKLFF. The chain carries TRBV5-1 and TRBJ1-4; D is ambiguous. Germline V lookup: CDR1 SGHRS, CDR2 YFSETQ. Trimming removed 5 bases from V and 8 bases from J, with 16 bases in between. This CDR3 spans 14 amino acids.

This rearrangement joins TRBV11-3 to TRBJ1-3, with D perhaps TRBD1 (6 bases). The CDR3 runs to 13 residues. Trimming removed 7 bases from V and 3 bases from J, with 10 bases in between. Germline CDR1 is SGHNT and CDR2 is YENEEA. DNA of the CDR3: TGTGCCAGCACCCCGGACAGTGGAAACACCATATATTTT. The encoded protein is CASTPDSGNTIYF.

The chain uses TRBV2 and TRBJ2-5; 11 nucleotides align to TRBD2. Trimming removed 5 bases from V and 0 bases from J; junction bases left unmatched: 5. CDR1 and CDR2 (germline): SNHLY, FYNNEI. The CDR3 is 16 amino acids. The CDR3, as DNA: TGTGCCAGCAGTTACGTAGCGGGAGGGTACCAAGAGACCCAGTACTTC. Its protein is CASSYVAGGYQETQYF.

This sequence joins TRBV5-1 and TRBJ1-3; D might be TRBD1 (5 bases). This CDR3 contains 16 residues. Trimming took off 0 bases at V and 3 bases at J, with 13 bases between the two ends. Germline V gene lookup returns CDR1 SGHRS and CDR2 YFSETQ. CDR3 residues: CASSLGRTKSGNTIYF. The CDR3, as DNA: TGCGCCAGCAGCTTGGGCAGGACAAAAAGTGGAAACACCATATATTTT.

The CDR3 DNA follows: TGTGCCAGCAAGGAGGGGGCTTACACTGAAGCTTTCTTT. This translates into CASKEGAYTEAFF. The chain combines TRBV6-1 with TRBJ1-1, with 7 bases that match TRBD1. The CDR3 is 13 amino acids. V was clipped by 7 bases and J by 3 bases; unmatched bases: 5. Germline V gene sequence: CDR1 MNHNS, CDR2 SASEGT.

This rearrangement joins TRBV4-2 to TRBJ2-1; perhaps TRBD1 as D (6 bases). The CDR3 covers 14 residues. Looked up from germline, CDR1 is LGHNA and CDR2 is YNFKEQ. Trimming took 5 bases from V and 5 from J, leaving 13 bases between them. The CDR3 loop is CASSAWTEDNEQFF. The CDR3 nucleotides are TGTGCCAGCAGCGCCTGGACAGAAGACAATGAGCAGTTCTTC.

This clone was seen more than once but under ten times. The chain uses TRBV5-6 and TRBJ2-1; 7 bases align to TRBD1. The V segment lost 3 bases and the J segment 6 bases; nucleotides outside the gene matches: 9. CDR3 size: 15 residues. CDR1 is SGHDT, CDR2 YYEEEE, per germline. Here the CDR3 reads CASSYMTGNFNEQFF. In DNA, the CDR3 is TGTGCCAGCAGCTATATGACAGGGAACTTCAATGAGCAGTTCTTC.

J is TRBJ2-7 and V is TRBV11-3, with D perhaps TRBD1 (6 bases). This CDR3 has 15 amino acids. V gave up 5 bases and J gave up 3 bases, with 17 bases separating them. Germline-derived CDR1 and CDR2 are SGHNT and YENEEA. As DNA, the CDR3 is TGTGCCAGCAGCCCCAGGGACAACCTACTCTACGAGCAGTACTTC. It yields the protein CASSPRDNLLYEQYF.

This sequence joins TRBV6-5 and TRBJ2-1; 11 bases match TRBD1. The V gene end was trimmed by 6 bases and the J gene end by 6 bases; junction bases not matched to a gene: 7. The CDR3 runs to 15 residues. The germline CDR1 and CDR2 sequences are MNHEY and SVGAGI. The CDR3 region has the DNA TGTGCCAGCAGCCCCGGGACAGGGGGTGGCAATGAGCAGTTCTTC. Protein product: CASSPGTGGGNEQFF.

This sequence joins TRBV30 and TRBJ2-7, with a tentative D call TRBD2 (7 bases). V was cut by 2 bases and J by 5 bases, with 25 bases left in between. CDR3 length equals 17 residues. Germline CDR1 reads GTSNPN; CDR2 reads SVGIG (reference sequence). The CDR3 DNA follows: TGTGCCTGGAGTTTACCGTCAGGGTTGCGCGGGGGCCACGAGCAGTACTTC. This encodes CAWSLPSGLRGGHEQYF.

The chain joins TRBV5-1 to TRBJ2-5; TRBD1 matches at 11 bases. With V trimmed by 7 bases and J by 2 bases, 19 bases remained unmatched. The CDR3 runs 19 residues. Germline CDR1 is SGHRS and CDR2 is YFSETQ. This CDR3 reads CASGLHTMGQGGFQETQYF. CDR3 coding DNA: TGCGCCAGCGGACTTCACACGATGGGACAGGGGGGTTTTCAAGAGACCCAGTACTTC.

The V gene is TRBV11-3, the J gene TRBJ2-2; a weak D match, TRBD2 (5 bases). Per germline, CDR1 SGHNT and CDR2 YENEEA. V was trimmed by 6 bases and J by 1 base, leaving 9 bases between them. There are 14 residues in the CDR3. CDR3 coding DNA: TGTGCCAGCAGACTCAGCGGGAACACCGGGGAGCTGTTTTTT. It yields the protein CASRLSGNTGELFF.

The chain combines TRBV6-1 with TRBJ2-7; the match to TRBD2 covers 8 bases. The J segment lost 3 bases and the V segment lost 2 bases, leaving 3 bases of the junction unmatched. The CDR3 spans 14 residues. Germline CDR1 and CDR2: MNHNS and SASEGT. CDR3 region: CASSEIAGFYEQYF. In DNA form, the CDR3 reads TGTGCCAGCAGTGAAATAGCGGGATTCTACGAGCAGTACTTC.

The rearrangement uses TRBV5-1 and TRBJ2-1; D might be TRBD2 (5 bases). The CDR3 loop spans 12 amino acids. Germline V gene sequence: CDR1 SGHRS, CDR2 YFSETQ. Trimming stripped 0 bases from V and 14 bases from J, with 12 bases between. In DNA form, the CDR3 reads TGCGCCAGCAGCTTGGAGGGTCTAGCAGAGTTCTTC. Translated: CASSLEGLAEFF.

The chain recombines TRBV5-1 with TRBJ2-7; D unclear. This CDR3 is built from 14 residues. The V gene lost 0 bases and the J gene lost 2 bases, with 9 bases spanning the gap. The germline V gene encodes CDR1 SGHRS and CDR2 YFSETQ. Here the CDR3 reads CASSLGSGTYEQYF. The CDR3 DNA is TGCGCCAGCAGCTTGGGGTCAGGCACCTACGAGCAGTACTTC. Complete variable domain (other parts from reference TRBV5-1 and TRBJ2-7): KAGVTQTPRYLIKTRGQQVTLSCSPISGHRSVSWYQQTPGQGLQFLFEYFSETQRNKGNFPGRFSGRQFSNSRSEMNVSTLELGDSALYLCASSLGSGTYEQYFGPGTRLTVT.

The chain links TRBV5-6 to TRBJ2-2; D is perhaps TRBD2 (6 bases). Trimming left V 0 bases short and J 2 bases short, with 8 bases between. The CDR3 is 15 residues long. The V gene's germline CDR1 is SGHDT and CDR2 YYEEEE. The CDR3 region is CASSLELANTGELFF. The CDR3 coding sequence is TGTGCCAGCAGCTTGGAACTAGCCAACACCGGGGAGCTGTTTTTT.

The V and J genes are TRBV4-1 and TRBJ2-5; the match to TRBD2 covers 10 bases. The CDR3 is made up of 15 amino acids. V was pared by 4 bases and J by 5 bases, with 7 bases of the junction left unmatched. In germline, CDR1 is MGHRA, CDR2 YSYEKL. CDR3 in DNA: TGCGCCAGCAGCCTAGGTGGAGCGGGGGGGGAGACCCAGTACTTC. Its protein is CASSLGGAGGETQYF.

The chain combines TRBV2 with TRBJ2-7; D unclear. V lost 6 bases, J lost 3 bases, and 9 bases lay in between. Germline loops: CDR1 SNHLY, CDR2 FYNNEI. The CDR3 is 12 residues long. CDR3 in DNA: TGTGCCAGCAGGAGATCGGTCTACGAGCAGTACTTC. It yields the protein CASRRSVYEQYF.

DNA for the CDR3: TGTGCCAGTAGTATATCCCCGACAGGGGGATATGTTGCCTACGAGCAGTACTTC. Protein sequence: CASSISPTGGYVAYEQYF. V and J are TRBV19 and TRBJ2-7; 9 bases agree with TRBD1. J gave up 2 bases and V 2 bases, and 13 bases lay outside the gene matches. In germline, CDR1 is LNHDA, CDR2 SQIVND (reference sequence). The CDR3 loop spans 18 amino acids. The full variable domain, with the rest looked up from reference TRBV19 and TRBJ2-7, is DGGITQSPKYLFRKEGQNVTLSCEQNLNHDAMYWYRQDPGQGLRLIYYSQIVNDFQKGDIAEGYSVSREKKESFPLTVTSAQKNPTAFYLCASSISPTGGYVAYEQYFGPGTRLTVT.

The chain combines TRBV5-1 with TRBJ2-1; 9 positions match TRBD2. V lost 2 bases to trimming and J lost 3 bases; unmatched junction nucleotides: 6. CDR1 and CDR2 from the germline V gene are SGHRS and YFSETQ. The CDR3 runs to 16 residues. The CDR3 region has the DNA TGCGCCAGCAGCTTTTTAGCGGGAGAGGTCTACAATGAGCAGTTCTTC. Translation gives CASSFLAGEVYNEQFF. Full variable domain (outside the CDR3, taken from reference TRBV5-1 and TRBJ2-1): KAGVTQTPRYLIKTRGQQVTLSCSPISGHRSVSWYQQTPGQGLQFLFEYFSETQRNKGNFPGRFSGRQFSNSRSEMNVSTLELGDSALYLCASSFLAGEVYNEQFFGPGTRLTVL.